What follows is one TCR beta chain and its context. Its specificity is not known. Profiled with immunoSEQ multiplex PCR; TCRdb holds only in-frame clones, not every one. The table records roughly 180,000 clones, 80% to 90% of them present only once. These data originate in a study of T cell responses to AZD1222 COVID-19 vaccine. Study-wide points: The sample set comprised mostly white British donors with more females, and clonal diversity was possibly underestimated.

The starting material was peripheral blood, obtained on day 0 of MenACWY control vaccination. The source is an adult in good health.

Written as DNA, the CDR3 is TGTGCCAGCAGCTTAGCCCCTGGCTTCTACGAGCAGTACTTC. Encoded protein: CASSLAPGFYEQYF. V usage is TRBV7-2 and J usage is TRBJ2-7, with D uncertain. V was cut by 0 bases and J by 3 bases, with 9 bases left in between. The CDR3 spans 14 residues. Germline-derived CDR1 and CDR2 are SGHTA and FQGNSA.